This section outlines one T cell receptor (beta chain) sequence together with its context. Looked up from germline, CDR1 is SGHRS and CDR2 is YFSETQ. Trimming took 3 bases from V and 3 from J; bases not matched to a gene: 6. This CDR3 is 15 amino acids long. The record originates from a study of OX40 agonist ivuxolimab in advanced cancers. Assay used: immunoSEQ multiplex PCR; TCRdb lists only in-frame clones, some missing. The sample holds roughly 150,000 clones, 94% seen once. This TCR was sampled from an adult with an advanced solid tumor such as melanoma, head and neck, liver or kidney cancer. Sequenced here: CD4+ or CD8+ T cells sorted from blood, sampled in a trial of the OX40 agonist ivuxolimab. This chain links TRBV5-1 with TRBJ1-5, with 7 bases matching TRBD1. CDR3 sequence (DNA): TGCGCCAGCAGCTCCGGGACAGCTCTCAATCAGCCCCAGCATTTT. Its protein product is CASSSGTALNQPQHF. The entire variable domain, with the rest obtained from reference TRBV5-1 and TRBJ1-5, is as follows: KAGVTQTPRYLIKTRGQQVTLSCSPISGHRSVSWYQQTPGQGLQFLFEYFSETQRNKGNFPGRFSGRQFSNSRSEMNVSTLELGDSALYLCASSSGTALNQPQHFGDGTRLSIL.